These T cell receptor beta chains were read from a single sample in a study of cytomegalovirus exposure and HLA in healthy donors. Profiled with immunoSEQ multiplex PCR; TCRdb holds only in-frame clones, not every one. The sample contains about 130,000 clones, just under 85% of which appear only once. What was sequenced was PBMCs. All receptors come from a boy aged 2 to 9 in good health and CMV-seronegative. Each CDR3 is given with its conserved first and last residue. The D gene is left open where the match is weak. Where a row states a size, it is once, few, many or the class of an expanded clone; other rows omit it.

TRBV6-5	few	TRBD2	TRBJ2-4	CASSPGGVVNIQYF	TGTGCCAGCAGCCCCGGGGGGGTGGTAAACATTCAGTACTTC
TRBV6-6	.	TRBD1	TRBJ1-4	CASTGQGGSGEKLFF	TGTGCCAGCACCGGCCAGGGGGGATCGGGGGAAAAACTGTTTTTT
TRBV9	.	.	TRBJ1-1	CASSGPGGDSTEAFF	TGTGCCAGCAGCGGTCCCGGGGGGGATTCCACTGAAGCTTTCTTT
TRBV11-2	.	TRBD2	TRBJ2-5	CASSLVPGLAGIRAQYF	TGTGCCAGCAGCTTAGTGCCGGGGCTAGCGGGAATTCGGGCCCAGTACTTC
TRBV4-3	.	TRBD1	TRBJ1-2	CASSQESDRGYGYTF	TGCGCCAGCAGCCAAGAGAGTGACAGGGGCTATGGCTACACCTTC
TRBV5-6	.	.	TRBJ2-2	CASSGDREPIQNTGELFF	TGTGCCAGCAGCGGGGACCGGGAGCCAATTCAGAACACCGGGGAGCTGTTTTTT
TRBV6-1	.	TRBD1	TRBJ2-3	CATDSGTGTDTQYF	TGTGCCACCGACTCCGGGACAGGCACAGATACGCAGTATTTT
TRBV7-9	.	TRBD1	TRBJ1-1	CASSLGGQMNTEAFF	TGTGCCAGCAGCCTAGGGGGACAGATGAACACTGAAGCTTTCTTT
TRBV6-4	.	TRBD2	TRBJ2-1	CASSTSGGYNEQFF	TGTGCCAGCAGTACTAGCGGGGGATACAATGAGCAGTTCTTC
TRBV11-3	.	.	TRBJ2-1	CASSQLWGHEQFF	TGTGCCAGCAGCCAACTCTGGGGGCATGAGCAGTTCTTC
TRBV2	.	TRBD2	TRBJ2-3	CASSDRGGGTDTQYF	TGTGCCAGCAGTGACCGGGGGGGTGGCACAGATACGCAGTATTTT
TRBV13	.	TRBD1	TRBJ1-2	CASSSTGEGFYGYTF	TGTGCCAGCAGCTCGACAGGGGAGGGCTTCTACGGCTACACCTTC
TRBV4-3	.	TRBD2	TRBJ2-2	CASSPRASGGALVAGELFF	TGCGCCAGCAGCCCCCGGGCTAGCGGGGGGGCCTTAGTGGCCGGGGAGCTGTTTTTT
TRBV7-9	once	TRBD1	TRBJ1-5	CASSIGDRVQPQHF	TGTGCCAGCAGCATAGGGGACAGGGTACAGCCCCAGCATTTT
TRBV18	.	.	TRBJ1-1	CASSPNMNTEAFF	TGTGCCAGCTCACCTAACATGAACACTGAAGCTTTCTTT
TRBV6-4	once	TRBD2	TRBJ2-1	CASSVAGINEQFF	TGTGCCAGCAGTGTAGCGGGAATCAATGAGCAGTTCTTC
TRBV10-3	.	TRBD2	TRBJ2-3	CAISDRPSGSTVTQYF	TGTGCCATCAGTGACCGACCTAGCGGGAGTACGGTTACGCAGTATTTT
TRBV5-1	.	TRBD1	TRBJ2-7	CASSSDRVSYEQYF	TGCGCCAGCAGCTCGGACAGGGTCTCCTACGAGCAGTACTTC
TRBV27	.	TRBD1	TRBJ1-5	CASSSYRGDNQPQHF	TGTGCCAGCAGTTCCTACAGGGGCGACAATCAGCCCCAGCATTTT
TRBV7-2	.	.	TRBJ2-1	CASSPAWGLNNEQFF	TGTGCCAGCAGCCCCGCCTGGGGACTTAACAATGAGCAGTTCTTC
TRBV6-1	.	TRBD2	TRBJ2-3	CASSEIAGGSDTQYF	TGTGCCAGCAGTGAAATAGCGGGAGGTTCAGATACGCAGTATTTT
TRBV4-1	.	.	TRBJ2-7	CASSQSSSYEQYF	TGCGCCAGCAGCCAGTCTAGTTCCTACGAGCAGTACTTC
TRBV2	.	TRBD2	TRBJ2-3	CASSTSGSPPDTQYF	TGTGCCAGCAGTACTAGCGGGAGTCCCCCAGATACGCAGTATTTT
TRBV6-5	.	.	TRBJ1-2	CAVKDSNYGYTF	TGTGCCGTGAAGGACTCGAACTATGGCTACACCTTC
TRBV19	.	.	TRBJ1-3	CASSLRKGGPGNTIYF	TGTGCCAGTAGCCTTCGGAAGGGAGGGCCTGGAAACACCATATATTTT
TRBV7-9	.	TRBD1	TRBJ2-7	CASSPRDRSYEQYF	TGTGCCAGCAGCCCTCGGGACAGATCCTACGAGCAGTACTTC
TRBV18	once	.	TRBJ1-6	CASSPAPGPGRNSPLHF	TGTGCCAGCTCACCGGCTCCGGGACCCGGGAGGAATTCACCCCTCCACTTT
TRBV5-8	.	.	TRBJ2-1	CASSLRTPFAGNEQFF	TGTGCCAGCAGCTTGAGGACCCCCTTTGCGGGCAATGAGCAGTTCTTC
TRBV18	.	.	TRBJ1-1	CASSSEQDTEAFF	TGTGCCAGCTCAAGTGAACAGGACACTGAAGCTTTCTTT
TRBV30	.	TRBD2	TRBJ2-4	CAWLAGFREAKNIQYF	TGTGCCTGGCTAGCGGGGTTCCGAGAGGCCAAAAACATTCAGTACTTC
TRBV6-4	few	.	TRBJ2-1	CASSDSNRNPSNEQFF	TGTGCCAGCAGTGACTCGAACAGGAATCCCAGCAATGAGCAGTTCTTC
TRBV5-4	.	TRBD1	TRBJ1-1	CASSFPGYGTGENTEAFF	TGTGCCAGCAGCTTCCCTGGGTACGGGACAGGGGAAAACACTGAAGCTTTCTTT
TRBV7-6	.	.	TRBJ2-1	CASSLAENEQFF	TGTGCCAGCAGCTTAGCCGAGAATGAGCAGTTCTTC
TRBV30	.	TRBD2	TRBJ2-1	CAWSVGTSGSYNEQFF	TGTGCCTGGAGTGTAGGGACTAGCGGCTCCTACAATGAGCAGTTCTTC
TRBV27	.	TRBD2	TRBJ2-7	CASSPERGLTILNTYEQYF	TGTGCCAGCAGTCCGGAGCGGGGTCTCACTATTCTAAATACCTACGAGCAGTACTTC
TRBV6-1	.	.	TRBJ2-7	CASSFSATYEQCF	TGTGCCAGCAGTTTTAGCGCGACCTACGAGCAGTGCTTC
TRBV4-2	few	TRBD1	TRBJ2-2	CASSQEETGAGTGELFF	TGTGCCAGCAGCCAAGAGGAGACAGGGGCTGGGACCGGGGAGCTGTTTTTT
TRBV7-8	.	TRBD1	TRBJ1-2	CASSGQGAVRGYTF	TGTGCCAGCAGCGGGCAGGGGGCGGTACGTGGCTACACCTTC
TRBV5-1	.	.	TRBJ2-1	CASSLGAQGNEQFF	TGCGCCAGCAGCTTGGGTGCCCAGGGCAATGAGCAGTTCTTC
TRBV6-6	.	.	TRBJ2-1	CASSGPGENGEQFF	TGTGCCAGCAGCGGTCCAGGGGAAAACGGTGAGCAGTTCTTC
TRBV6-5	.	.	TRBJ1-5	CASSYNMEDQPQHF	TGTGCCAGCAGTTACAACATGGAGGATCAGCCCCAGCATTTT
TRBV9	.	TRBD1	TRBJ2-3	CASSTGTGHLTDTQYF	TGTGCCAGCAGCACCGGGACAGGGCATTTGACAGATACGCAGTATTTT
TRBV29-1	.	.	TRBJ2-3	CSAEAQRGNTQYF	TGCAGCGCCGAGGCCCAGAGAGGAAATACGCAGTATTTT
TRBV9	.	.	TRBJ2-1	CASSSGGANEQFF	TGTGCCAGCAGCTCAGGAGGAGCAAATGAGCAGTTCTTC
TRBV9	.	.	TRBJ1-2	CASSVGPGVFYGYTF	TGTGCCAGCAGCGTAGGACCTGGAGTATTTTATGGCTACACCTTC
TRBV7-8	.	TRBD2	TRBJ2-1	CASSLLWTSGNNEQFF	TGTGCCAGCAGCTTATTGTGGACTAGCGGCAACAATGAGCAGTTCTTC
TRBV9	once	TRBD2	TRBJ2-1	CASSVTGGREQFF	TGTGCCAGCAGCGTAACGGGGGGGCGGGAGCAGTTCTTC
TRBV18	.	.	TRBJ2-7	CASSQAGGSEQYF	TGTGCCAGCTCGCAGGCAGGGGGGAGTGAGCAGTACTTC